The clone carrying this T cell receptor beta chain was recorded only once. Antigen: not known. This sample is part of a study of vaccination and CD4 T cells after COVID-19. Overall study results and limits: Sampling was limited to relatively few convalescent patients, with no early post-infection timepoints studied. In convalescent patients, a median about 90% of post-vaccine SARS-CoV-2-reactive clones appeared only after vaccination.

The Oncomine TCR Beta short-read assay generated sequence data from the DNA of cultured CD4+ T cells. TCRdb used MiXCR to reprocess the PCR reads, holding one entry per CDR3 protein. The sample records 9,500 to 15,000 distinct CDR3 sequences, 60% to 80% being singletons. The treatment was: approximately 11-day PBMC culture with coronavirus spike peptide pools or control peptides (ViraFEST assay). In germline, CDR1 is MDHEN, CDR2 SYDVKM. Losses at the gene ends were 4 bases for V and 0 bases for J; bases not matched to a gene: 7. This CDR3 is built from 17 residues. What was sequenced was CD4+ T cells from blood, cultured in vitro. The receptor was isolated from a human donor who had recovered from COVID-19. The chain is built from TRBV28 and TRBJ1-1, with 11 bases matching TRBD1. CDR3 protein: CASSSPGQGDVNTEAFF. CDR3 in DNA: TGTGCCAGCAGTTCCCCGGGACAGGGGGACGTGAACACTGAAGCTTTCTTT.